These T cell receptor beta chains were read from a single sample in a study of T cells in Graves' hyperthyroidism and ophthalmopathy. Each CDR3 protein gets one entry after TCRdb re-called the multiplex PCR reads with MiXCR. This sample carries around 420,000 distinct CDR3 sequences, roughly an eighth of them seen once, and the ten largest clones take 5.3%. The sample consisted of blood. All receptors come from a young woman with Graves' hyperthyroidism. Each CDR3 is given with its conserved first and last residue. D genes are given only for firm matches. Not every row has a clone size; where given, it reads once, few, many or a size class.

NA	TRBV24-1	NA	TRBJ2-1	CATSDAYNEQFF	TGTGCCACCAGTGATGCGTACAATGAGCAGTTCTTC
NA	TRBV6-1	many	TRBJ2-3	CASSELAAGGADTQYF	TGTGCCAGCAGTGAGCTAGCGGCAGGGGGGGCAGATACGCAGTATTTT
TRBD1	TRBV19	NA	TRBJ2-3	CASSGTGTGSRDTQYF	TGTGCCAGTAGTGGAACCGGGACAGGGTCTAGAGATACGCAGTATTTT
NA	TRBV28	many	TRBJ2-7	CASSLSGRQQYF	TGTGCCAGCAGTTTATCTGGCCGACAGCAGTACTTC
NA	TRBV19	NA	TRBJ1-1	CASSRGWMNTEAFF	TGTGCCAGTAGTAGGGGTTGGATGAACACTGAAGCTTTCTTT
NA	TRBV20-1	NA	TRBJ2-1	CSWWWPGYDNEQFF	TGCAGCTGGTGGTGGCCAGGTTATGACAATGAGCAGTTCTTC
NA	TRBV10-1	many	TRBJ2-1	CASSVAGSGSYNEQFF	TGCGCCAGCAGTGTTGCGGGGTCGGGATCCTACAATGAGCAGTTCTTC
NA	TRBV20-1	many	TRBJ1-1	CSARFVGSEAFF	TGCAGTGCTAGGTTCGTGGGGAGTGAAGCTTTCTTT
TRBD2	TRBV13	many	TRBJ2-7	CASSLTGLAGITYEQYF	TGTGCCAGCAGCCTCACCGGACTAGCGGGAATAACCTACGAGCAGTACTTC
TRBD1	TRBV6-1	NA	TRBJ1-5	CASRRGQGATQPQHF	TGTGCCAGCAGAAGGGGACAGGGGGCGACCCAGCCCCAGCATTTT
TRBD1	TRBV20-1	few	TRBJ1-4	CSAAAGGYEKLFF	TGCAGTGCTGCGGCAGGGGGGTATGAAAAACTGTTTTTT
NA	TRBV20-1	many	TRBJ2-5	CSARDPGSPETQYF	TGCAGTGCTAGAGATCCCGGCAGCCCGGAGACCCAGTACTTC
NA	TRBV6-5	NA	TRBJ2-6	CASSYSGRASSGANVLTF	TGTGCCAGCAGTTACTCGGGCAGGGCCAGCTCTGGGGCCAACGTCCTGACTTTC
NA	TRBV6-6	NA	TRBJ1-2	CASSYVLQSGYTF	TGTGCCAGCAGTTACGTTTTGCAGAGTGGCTACACCTTC
NA	TRBV7-2	many	TRBJ2-3	CASSLQDGLDTDTQYF	TGTGCCAGCAGCTTACAGGATGGCCTTGACACAGATACGCAGTATTTT
NA	TRBV4-2	few	TRBJ2-7	CASSQDYSASEQYF	TGTGCCAGCAGCCAAGACTACTCCGCTAGCGAGCAGTACTTC
TRBD1	TRBV29-1	NA	TRBJ1-1	CSAQGQATEAFF	TGCAGCGCACAGGGGCAGGCGACTGAAGCTTTCTTT